Included here is one TCR beta chain sequence, with context. Researchers amplified the TCR beta CDR3 regions from RNA transcripts. The HTBI set primed first-round TCR CDR3 RT-PCR. TCRdb redid the calling of the multiplex PCR reads with MiXCR, one entry per CDR3 protein. The sample has approximately 700,000 distinct CDR3 sequences; about 17% are singletons. The sample is drawn from a study of T cells in Graves' hyperthyroidism and ophthalmopathy. V was clipped by 8 bases and J by 4 bases; unmatched bases: 10. From germline, CDR1 is SGHTA and CDR2 FQGNSA. This CDR3 comprises 14 residues. The origin of this receptor is a man aged 18 to 30 with Graves' hyperthyroidism. Sequenced material: blood. This rearrangement joins TRBV7-2 to TRBJ2-7, with 8 bases aligning to TRBD2. As DNA, the CDR3 is TGTGCCAGCTCAGTAATACTAGCGGCATACGAGCAGTACTTC. Its protein product is CASSVILAAYEQYF.